This is a list of T cell receptor beta chains from one sample in a study of T cell repertoires in cytomegalovirus infection. Each CDR3 protein is one row after TCRdb ran MiXCR on the reads. The repertoire includes 700,000 to 900,000 distinct CDR3 sequences, 25% to 30% of them detected once, and approximately 14% sits in the top ten. Which antigens these TCRs recognize remains unknown. The sample in question was cultured CD8+ T cells from PBMCs, obtained from culture after CMV antigen stimulation. These receptors originate from a human donor in good health (CMV status not recorded). Some clones in this sample may be carry-over from other donors' samples. Both conserved end residues are part of each CDR3. A D gene is named only where the DNA matches it firmly. Rows give clone size only sometimes, using once, few, many, or a class for an expanded clone.

J,D,V,size,DNA,CDR3
TRBJ1-3,.,TRBV19,.,TGTGCCAGTAGTTCGACGTACACCATATATTTT,CASSSTYTIYF
TRBJ1-2,.,TRBV12-3/TRBV12-4,few,TGTGCCAGCAGTTTCCGAACTAACTATGGCTACACCTTC,CASSFRTNYGYTF
TRBJ2-3,TRBD2,TRBV5-1,.,TGCGCCAGCAGAACTAGCGGGGCTGCAGATACGCAGTATTTT,CASRTSGAADTQYF
TRBJ1-2,TRBD1,TRBV7-2,few,TGTGCCAGCAGCTTAGGAACCTTTGGGACAGCCTATGGCTACACCTTC,CASSLGTFGTAYGYTF
TRBJ1-1,TRBD1,TRBV7-8,few,TGTGCCAGCAGCTCGTTTGGACAGGGGGCGATCGGAGAGGGGATGAACACTGAAGCTTTCTTT,CASSSFGQGAIGEGMNTEAFF
TRBJ2-3,.,TRBV4-2,.,TGTGCCAGCAGCCAAGATCTCCCAGGGACATACACAGATACGCAGTATTTT,CASSQDLPGTYTDTQYF
TRBJ1-3,.,TRBV12-3/TRBV12-4,.,TGTGCCAGCAGCCTGAGCGGGGGGTACGGAAACACCATATATTTT,CASSLSGGYGNTIYF
TRBJ2-3,.,TRBV12-3/TRBV12-4,many,TGTGCCAGCAGCCTCCTCGGGCCTACTAGCACAGATACGCAGTATTTT,CASSLLGPTSTDTQYF
TRBJ1-2,TRBD1,TRBV7-8,.,TGTGCCAGCGGCCAACAGGGGGCAATTATCCGCGGCTACACCTTC,CASGQQGAIIRGYTF
TRBJ2-3,TRBD2,TRBV5-1,many,TGCGCCAGCAGCCCGGACGGGGGGGGGCGGACAGATACGCAGTATTTT,CASSPDGGGRTDTQYF
TRBJ1-2,.,TRBV7-9,.,TGTGCCAGCAGCTTAGATCCACAGATTAACCATGGCTACACCTTC,CASSLDPQINHGYTF